Listed below are T cell receptor beta chains from one sample, sequenced in a study of shared clonotypes between healthy human individuals. TCRdb's table, derived via immunoSEQ multiplex PCR, lists solely in-frame clones and lacks some. Seen here are 1.5 million to 2.5 million clones, about 94% observed once, and the top ten hold more than 0.95%. The sequencing input was naive CD8+ T cells sorted from blood. The receptor set was obtained from a young man in good health. CDR3s leave out the opening cysteine and the closing phenylalanine or tryptophan. D genes are given only for firm matches. For some rows the clone size is stated as once, few or many, or as a class when expanded; others skip it.

clone_size,d_call,cdr3_length,v_call,cdr3_aa
.,.,12,TRBV6-5,ASSYSDGPTEAF
.,.,13,TRBV11-2,ASSRTLARGRGYT
once,TRBD1,13,TRBV28,ASSLQGQRNTEAF
.,.,13,TRBV13,ASSPEVDSSDTQY
.,.,12,TRBV6-5,ASSYGTTGYGYT
.,TRBD1,12,TRBV29-1,SAMTPDRMYEQY
.,.,11,TRBV4-3,ASSGRDRYEQY
.,.,13,TRBV9,ASSEGRVNTGELF
.,.,19,TRBV9,ASSVVGPAGCTGYSNQPQH
.,.,13,TRBV7-8,ASSLDSMGNQPQH
.,.,12,TRBV27,ASSLNPRINEQF